A single sample is the source of the 20 T cell receptor beta chains below, sequenced in a study of blood T cell repertoires in COVID-19. The protocol was immunoSEQ multiplex PCR, while the TCRdb copy is restricted to in-frame clones and leaves out a portion. Of about 250,000 clones in the sample, around 84% were seen once. Sequencing was done on a sample of PBMCs or T cells enriched from blood (not recorded which). These receptors all stem from a middle-aged man who had recovered from COVID-19.

CDR3 in DNA: TGTGCCAGCAGTTACTCGAGGCACAATGAGCAGTTCTTC. Amino acid sequence: CASSYSRHNEQFF. This chain joins TRBV6-2 or TRBV6-3 and TRBJ2-1; D remains unclear. CDR1 MNHEY and CDR2 SVGEGT come from the germline V gene. The CDR3 is 13 amino acids. V shed 0 bases and J shed 5 bases, with 5 bases lying between them.

The CDR3 protein is CASSEAGTARLLLEQYF. CDR3 coding DNA: TGTGCCAGCAGTGAAGCTGGGACAGCCCGTCTCCTATTGGAGCAGTACTTC. The gene calls are TRBV2 and TRBJ2-7; 7 positions agree with TRBD1. The ends lost 0 bases at V and 7 bases at J; junction bases unmatched: 15. The CDR3 runs to 17 residues. CDR1 and CDR2 from the germline V gene are SNHLY and FYNNEI. Using reference TRBV2 and TRBJ2-7 for the parts outside the CDR3, the full variable domain is EPEVTQTPSHQVTQMGQEVILRCVPISNHLYFYWYRQILGQKVEFLVSFYNNEISEKSEIFDDQFSVERPDGSNFTLKIRSTKLEDSAMYFCASSEAGTARLLLEQYFGPGTRLTVT.

This rearrangement joins TRBV6-2 or TRBV6-3 to TRBJ1-2; the match to TRBD1 covers 9 bases. Germline lookup yields CDR1 MNHEY and CDR2 SVGEGT. J was trimmed by 4 bases and V by 5 bases; bases with no gene match: 8. The CDR3 is 15 residues long. The chain's CDR3 is CASSNYRGLGYGYTF. The DNA of the CDR3 is TGTGCCAGCAGTAACTACAGGGGGCTAGGCTATGGCTACACCTTC.

A note on this clone: At one end the junction does not follow the germline gene, possibly because of a read error. The chain has TRBV6-2 or TRBV6-3 and TRBJ1-5; 8 nucleotides line up with TRBD1. This CDR3 spans 15 amino acids. Germline V gene lookup returns CDR1 MNHEY and CDR2 SVGEGT. The DNA of the CDR3 is TGTGCCAGCAGATACTCCGGGACAGGAATTCAGCCCCAGCATTTT. Amino acid sequence: CASRYSGTGIQPQHF.

The CDR3 region is CASSSGLASVYNEQFF. DNA for the CDR3: TGTGCCAGCAGTTCGGGACTAGCATCCGTCTACAATGAGCAGTTCTTC. This chain links TRBV6-2 or TRBV6-3 with TRBJ2-1, with TRBD2 matching 9 bases. Trimming cost V 4 bases and J 3 bases; bases outside gene matches: 7. Germline V CDR1 and CDR2: MNHEY, SVGEGT. This CDR3 spans 16 amino acids.

V is TRBV30 and J is TRBJ1-4, with 7 bases lining up with TRBD1. J lost 6 bases, V lost 4 bases, and 11 bases had no gene match. Germline CDR1 is GTSNPN and CDR2 is SVGIG (reference sequence). The CDR3 length is 15 residues. The CDR3 region is CAWKPVAGGYEKLFF. The CDR3 DNA follows: TGTGCCTGGAAACCCGTGGCAGGGGGGTATGAAAAACTGTTTTTT.

V usage is TRBV29-1 and J usage is TRBJ2-2; TRBD2 matches 12 bases. V lost 2 bases and J lost 5; bases outside the gene matches: 3. The CDR3 is made up of 15 amino acids. Germline CDR1 reads SQVTM; CDR2 reads ANQGSEA. The CDR3 loop reads CSVELAGGQTGELFF. The CDR3 DNA reads as TGCAGCGTTGAACTAGCGGGAGGGCAAACCGGGGAGCTGTTTTTT.

This clone was counted once. The CDR3 DNA reads as TGTGCCAGCAGCCTCGGACAGGGGAATGAAAAACTGTTTTTT. It translates to CASSLGQGNEKLFF. The chain has TRBV13 and TRBJ1-4; 9 bases match TRBD1. CDR3 length: 14 residues. V gave up 5 bases and J gave up 5 bases; unmatched junction bases: 3. Per germline, CDR1 PRHDT and CDR2 FYEKMQ (reference sequence).

J is TRBJ2-7 and V is TRBV3-1 (or the pseudogene TRBV3-2); 12 positions match TRBD2. This CDR3 has 15 residues. V was pared by 6 bases and J by 6 bases, with 9 bases of the junction left unmatched. Germline lookup yields CDR1 LGHDT and CDR2 YNNKEL (reference sequence). CDR3 protein: CASSSSGRALGEQYF. The CDR3, as DNA: TGTGCCAGCAGTTCTAGCGGGAGGGCCTTAGGCGAGCAGTACTTC.

The chain joins TRBV29-1 to TRBJ1-1; D remains ambiguous. Germline-derived CDR1 and CDR2 are SQVTM and ANQGSEA. The CDR3 extends over 12 amino acids. Between the trimmed V and J ends, which lost 5 bases and 0 bases, there was a span of 7 bases. The CDR3 DNA sequence: TGCAGCGTTCAGGATTTGAACACTGAAGCTTTCTTT. This encodes CSVQDLNTEAFF.

The chain recombines TRBV7-9 with TRBJ1-6, with a tentative D call TRBD1 (5 bases). V shed 5 bases and J shed 9 bases, with 23 bases lying between them. The CDR3 contains 17 residues. CDR1 and CDR2 (germline): SEHNR, FQNEAQ (reference sequence). DNA for the CDR3: TGTGCCAGCAGCACTTCATACCTCCGGGCCCAGGGTTCACCCCTCCACTTT. This translates into CASSTSYLRAQGSPLHF.

V and J are TRBV18 and TRBJ2-1; possibly TRBD2 for D (7 bases). V dropped 1 base and J dropped 7 bases, with 20 bases sitting between them. CDR1 and CDR2 (germline): KGHSH, LQKENI. This CDR3 is built from 17 residues. The CDR3 DNA reads as TGTGCCAGCTCACCACAAGAGACAGGACTAGAGGGTAATGAGCAGTTCTTC. Translating it yields CASSPQETGLEGNEQFF.

This chain joins TRBV7-9 and TRBJ2-5, with D uncertain. Per the germline V gene, CDR1 is SEHNR and CDR2 is FQNEAQ (reference sequence). This CDR3 region has 11 residues. With 5 bases removed from V and 5 bases from J, the gap between germline ends came to 6 bases. Written as DNA, the CDR3 is TGTGCCAGCAGCCCCCAGGAGACCCAGTACTTC. It encodes CASSPQETQYF. The variable domain in full, with the rest retrieved from reference TRBV7-9 and TRBJ2-5, is DTGVSQNPRHKITKRGQNVTFRCDPISEHNRLYWYRQTLGQGPEFLTYFQNEAQLEKSRLLSDRFSAERPKGSFSTLEIQRTEQGDSAMYLCASSPQETQYFGPGTRLLVL.

The V gene is TRBV5-6, the J gene TRBJ2-7, with TRBD1 matching over 9 bases. V was pared by 5 bases and J by 7 bases, with 7 bases of the junction left unmatched. This CDR3 contains 13 residues. Germline loops: CDR1 SGHDT, CDR2 YYEEEE. CDR3 bases: TGTGCCAGCAGTTCACAGGGGGCGCGAGAGCAGTACTTC. Translating it yields CASSSQGAREQYF.

The chain has TRBV7-9 and TRBJ2-5; the match to TRBD1 covers 10 bases. The CDR3 has 16 amino acids. V dropped 5 bases and J dropped 4; count of bases not matched to a gene: 10. Germline-derived CDR1 and CDR2 are SEHNR and FQNEAQ (reference sequence). CDR3 nucleotide sequence: TGTGCCAGCAGCCCCCCAGACAGGGGGCGCGGAGAGACCCAGTACTTC. It specifies CASSPPDRGRGETQYF.

The chain joins TRBV28 to TRBJ1-5; TRBD1 is a possible D gene (6 bases). The CDR3 covers 11 residues. The germline V gene encodes CDR1 MDHEN and CDR2 SYDVKM. V was pared by 6 bases and J by 6 bases, with 6 bases between. The CDR3 region has the DNA TGTGCCAGCAGAGGGGGTCAGCCCCAGCATTTT. Its protein is CASRGGQPQHF.

This clone was observed once. The genes are TRBV30 and TRBJ1-1; D not resolved. The CDR3 is made up of 13 amino acids. Germline CDR1 GTSNPN, CDR2 SVGIG (reference sequence). Trimming pared 3 bases from V and 3 bases from J, leaving 11 bases between. The DNA of the CDR3 is TGTGCCTGGAGGGGGAGTCTTGACACTGAAGCTTTCTTT. As protein: CAWRGSLDTEAFF.

V usage is TRBV6-5 and J usage is TRBJ2-3; a weak D match, TRBD1 (6 bases). The CDR3 length is 14 residues. Germline V CDR1 and CDR2: MNHEY, SVGAGI. The V end lost 6 bases, the J end lost 0 bases, and 10 bases lay between the germline ends. For the CDR3, the DNA is TGTGCCAGCAGATACGGACAGAGCACAGATACGCAGTATTTT. Translated, it gives CASRYGQSTDTQYF.

The genes are TRBV5-1 and TRBJ1-4; tentative D call: TRBD1 (6 bases). The V end was cut by 4 bases, the J end by 7 bases, with 26 bases between. Germline loops: CDR1 SGHRS, CDR2 YFSETQ. The CDR3 spans 18 residues. CDR3 region: CASSPAKVRTARGEKLFF. CDR3 DNA sequence: TGCGCCAGCAGCCCCGCCAAGGTTCGGACAGCCCGGGGTGAAAAACTGTTTTTT.

This clone has a count of ten or more. The genes are TRBV13 and TRBJ1-2, with D uncertain. The CDR3 spans 13 residues. CDR1 is PRHDT, CDR2 FYEKMQ, per germline (reference sequence). Trimming shortened V by 4 bases and J by 4 bases, and 10 bases separated the two germline ends. The CDR3 DNA reads as TGTGCCAGCAGCTCCAGATTTGTCTATGGCTACACCTTC. Protein sequence: CASSSRFVYGYTF.